The rows below give T cell receptor beta chains drawn from one sample of a study of T cell responses to AZD1222 COVID-19 vaccine. Profiled with immunoSEQ multiplex PCR; TCRdb holds only in-frame clones, not every one. This table holds about 150,000 clones, roughly nine tenths found once. The sequences come from peripheral blood, collected 28 days after the second AZD1222 dose. These receptors were collected from an adult who received the AZD1222 COVID-19 vaccine. Both conserved end residues are part of each CDR3. D genes are given only for firm matches. A clone size is listed for some rows: how often the clone was seen (once, few, many), or a class if it is expanded.

size: .
D: .
J: TRBJ2-2
V: TRBV7-9
CDR3: CASSLAGLANTGELFF
DNA: TGTGCCAGCAGCTTAGCGGGGTTAGCGAACACCGGGGAGCTGTTTTTT

size: once
D: TRBD2
J: TRBJ2-7
V: TRBV7-9
CDR3: CASSPSGGDSYEQYF
DNA: TGTGCCAGCAGTCCTAGCGGGGGGGACTCCTACGAGCAGTACTTC

size: .
D: TRBD1
J: TRBJ2-5
V: TRBV5-1
CDR3: CATRTGPSSGETQYF
DNA: TGCGCCACCAGGACAGGCCCTTCCTCGGGGGAGACCCAGTACTTC

size: .
D: .
J: TRBJ1-1
V: TRBV4-1
CDR3: CASSSRSGLNTEAFF
DNA: TGCGCCAGCAGCAGCCGATCGGGCTTGAACACTGAAGCTTTCTTT

size: .
D: .
J: TRBJ1-6
V: TRBV3-1/TRBV3-2
CDR3: CASSQEGLKGSPLHF
DNA: TGTGCCAGCAGCCAAGAAGGGTTGAAGGGTTCACCCCTCCACTTT

size: few
D: .
J: TRBJ1-2
V: TRBV4-1
CDR3: CASSQDAWAAYGYTF
DNA: TGCGCCAGCAGCCAAGACGCCTGGGCCGCCTATGGCTACACCTTC

size: .
D: .
J: TRBJ2-1
V: TRBV9
CDR3: CASSVVGVGSNEQFF
DNA: TGTGCCAGCAGCGTAGTAGGGGTTGGTTCCAATGAGCAGTTCTTC

size: .
D: .
J: TRBJ1-1
V: TRBV27
CDR3: CASSFRRNTEAFF
DNA: TGTGCCAGCAGCTTCAGGCGGAACACTGAAGCTTTCTTT

size: .
D: .
J: TRBJ1-3
V: TRBV18
CDR3: CASSPPDRAGNTIYF
DNA: TGTGCCAGCTCACCACCGGATAGGGCTGGAAACACCATATATTTT

size: .
D: .
J: TRBJ1-6
V: TRBV14
CDR3: CASSQVNSPLHF
DNA: TGTGCCAGCAGCCAAGTAAATTCACCCCTCCACTTT

size: .
D: TRBD2
J: TRBJ2-5
V: TRBV7-7
CDR3: CASSLVGTPGLAGGSGQETQYF
DNA: TGTGCTAGCAGCTTAGTTGGTACACCCGGACTAGCGGGGGGATCGGGGCAAGAGACCCAGTACTTC

size: .
D: TRBD1
J: TRBJ1-1
V: TRBV12-3/TRBV12-4
CDR3: CASSSGRDRVSFF
DNA: TGTGCCAGCAGTTCCGGGCGGGACAGGGTGTCTTTCTTT

size: .
D: .
J: TRBJ2-2
V: TRBV15
CDR3: CATSRSPRRGGELFF
DNA: TGTGCCACCAGCAGATCCCCGCGCCGCGGCGGGGAGCTGTTTTTT

size: .
D: .
J: TRBJ2-3
V: TRBV30
CDR3: CASKGTDTDTQYF
DNA: TGTGCCAGCAAAGGGACCGACACAGATACGCAGTATTTT

size: .
D: .
J: TRBJ2-1
V: TRBV3-1/TRBV3-2
CDR3: CASSPLFAEQFF
DNA: TGTGCCAGCAGCCCCCTTTTCGCTGAGCAGTTCTTC

size: .
D: TRBD1
J: TRBJ1-1
V: TRBV7-9
CDR3: CASSVYRGGVTEAFF
DNA: TGTGCCAGCAGCGTGTACAGGGGCGGTGTCACTGAAGCTTTCTTT

size: .
D: .
J: TRBJ2-2
V: TRBV11-3
CDR3: CASSLDTAGNTGELFF
DNA: TGTGCCAGCAGCTTAGATACTGCAGGGAACACCGGGGAGCTGTTTTTT

size: once
D: .
J: TRBJ1-1
V: TRBV5-6
CDR3: CASSGGSGATEAFF
DNA: TGTGCCAGCAGCGGGGGGTCGGGGGCCACTGAAGCTTTCTTT

size: .
D: TRBD2
J: TRBJ2-1
V: TRBV4-2
CDR3: CASSQGLAGGAYNEQFF
DNA: TGTGCCAGCAGCCAGGGACTAGCGGGAGGGGCCTACAATGAGCAGTTCTTC

size: .
D: .
J: TRBJ1-2
V: TRBV4-1
CDR3: CASSEINREFYGYTF
DNA: TGCGCCAGCAGCGAGATCAACAGGGAGTTCTATGGCTACACCTTC

size: .
D: .
J: TRBJ1-5
V: TRBV4-1
CDR3: CASSWIIQVQGKDLPAQHF
DNA: TGCGCCAGCAGCTGGATAATACAGGTACAGGGTAAAGACCTCCCAGCCCAGCATTTT

size: .
D: .
J: TRBJ2-7
V: TRBV29-1
CDR3: CSVDGESSYEQYF
DNA: TGCAGCGTTGACGGTGAAAGCTCCTACGAGCAGTACTTC

size: few
D: .
J: TRBJ1-4
V: TRBV3-1/TRBV3-2
CDR3: CASSPRQPNEKLFF
DNA: TGTGCCAGCAGCCCCAGACAGCCTAATGAAAAACTGTTTTTT

size: .
D: .
J: TRBJ2-7
V: TRBV5-1
CDR3: CASSLEAGGSYEQYF
DNA: TGCGCCAGCAGCTTGGAGGCAGGGGGGTCCTACGAGCAGTACTTC

size: .
D: .
J: TRBJ1-2
V: TRBV6-6
CDR3: CASGSPRGGYTF
DNA: TGTGCCAGCGGATCCCCCCGGGGTGGCTACACCTTC

size: .
D: .
J: TRBJ2-1
V: TRBV2
CDR3: CASSQGSYNEQFF
DNA: TGTGCCAGCAGCCAGGGGTCCTACAATGAGCAGTTCTTC

size: .
D: TRBD2
J: TRBJ2-1
V: TRBV5-4
CDR3: CASSEAGGPYNEQFF
DNA: TGTGCCAGCAGTGAAGCGGGAGGGCCCTACAATGAGCAGTTCTTC

size: .
D: TRBD2
J: TRBJ2-5
V: TRBV9
CDR3: CASSVDLPGTSQETQYF
DNA: TGTGCCAGCAGCGTAGACCTTCCCGGGACTAGCCAAGAGACCCAGTACTTC

size: .
D: .
J: TRBJ1-2
V: TRBV3-1/TRBV3-2
CDR3: CASSQAWEGYGYTF
DNA: TGTGCCAGCAGCCAAGCCTGGGAAGGGTATGGCTACACCTTC

size: .
D: TRBD1
J: TRBJ2-7
V: TRBV30
CDR3: CAWERTGLSYEQYF
DNA: TGTGCCTGGGAGCGGACAGGCCTATCCTACGAGCAGTACTTC

size: .
D: .
J: TRBJ2-5
V: TRBV7-9
CDR3: CASSSGPGETQYF
DNA: TGTGCCAGCAGCTCCGGACCAGGGGAGACCCAGTACTTC

size: .
D: .
J: TRBJ1-1
V: TRBV14
CDR3: CASSQTQGMNTEAFF
DNA: TGTGCCAGCAGCCAAACGCAGGGAATGAACACTGAAGCTTTCTTT

size: few
D: TRBD1
J: TRBJ2-7
V: TRBV27
CDR3: CASSVGTDRPQEQYF
DNA: TGTGCCAGCAGTGTAGGGACAGATCGGCCCCAGGAGCAGTACTTC

size: .
D: .
J: TRBJ1-1
V: TRBV7-7
CDR3: CASSLGGPGTEAFF
DNA: TGTGCTAGCAGCTTGGGGGGTCCGGGCACTGAAGCTTTCTTT

size: .
D: TRBD2
J: TRBJ2-7
V: TRBV11-2
CDR3: CASGQLAGTPLRYF
DNA: TGTGCCAGCGGTCAACTAGCGGGAACCCCGTTACGGTACTTC

size: .
D: TRBD2
J: TRBJ2-3
V: TRBV4-3
CDR3: CASSQDPAGQGADTQYF
DNA: TGCGCCAGCAGCCAAGATCCAGCGGGGCAGGGTGCAGATACGCAGTATTTT

size: .
D: .
J: TRBJ2-7
V: TRBV9
CDR3: CASSVGSGQGGKQYF
DNA: TGTGCCAGCAGCGTAGGTAGCGGCCAGGGAGGCAAGCAGTACTTC

size: .
D: TRBD2
J: TRBJ2-1
V: TRBV6-2/TRBV6-3
CDR3: CASSYTLAGEVKNEQFF
DNA: TGTGCCAGCAGTTACACCCTAGCGGGAGAGGTTAAAAATGAGCAGTTCTTC

size: .
D: TRBD2
J: TRBJ2-5
V: TRBV3-1/TRBV3-2
CDR3: CASSQGGGRGGRETQYF
DNA: TGTGCCAGCAGCCAAGGCGGCGGGCGGGGGGGCCGGGAGACCCAGTACTTC

size: .
D: TRBD2
J: TRBJ2-4
V: TRBV19
CDR3: CASSPYRTSGRGNIQYF
DNA: TGTGCCAGTAGTCCATACCGGACTAGCGGAAGGGGAAACATTCAGTACTTC

size: .
D: TRBD1
J: TRBJ1-4
V: TRBV3-1/TRBV3-2
CDR3: CASSPRGLDEKLFF
DNA: TGTGCCAGCAGCCCGAGGGGGCTGGACGAAAAACTGTTTTTT

size: .
D: TRBD1
J: TRBJ2-7
V: TRBV2
CDR3: CASSLGQGAQEQYF
DNA: TGTGCCAGCAGTTTGGGACAGGGGGCGCAGGAGCAGTACTTC

size: .
D: TRBD2
J: TRBJ2-2
V: TRBV15
CDR3: CATRTSAIDGELFF
DNA: TGTGCCACCCGGACTAGCGCGATTGACGGGGAGCTGTTTTTT

size: .
D: TRBD2
J: TRBJ2-2
V: TRBV4-1
CDR3: CASALAGGTGELFF
DNA: TGCGCCAGCGCACTAGCGGGGGGCACCGGGGAGCTGTTTTTT

size: .
D: .
J: TRBJ1-2
V: TRBV5-1
CDR3: CASSLAGDYGYTF
DNA: TGCGCCAGCAGCCTCGCCGGGGACTATGGCTACACCTTC

size: .
D: .
J: TRBJ1-2
V: TRBV19
CDR3: CASSPGGTGYTF
DNA: TGTGCCAGTAGTCCTGGGGGCACTGGCTACACCTTC

size: .
D: .
J: TRBJ2-2
V: TRBV6-2/TRBV6-3
CDR3: CASSYDGAGSGELFF
DNA: TGTGCCAGCAGTTACGATGGAGCAGGCTCCGGGGAGCTGTTTTTT

size: .
D: TRBD1
J: TRBJ1-2
V: TRBV5-4
CDR3: CASSPGTANYGYTF
DNA: TGTGCCAGCAGCCCCGGGACAGCTAACTATGGCTACACCTTC

size: few
D: .
J: TRBJ1-1
V: TRBV7-9
CDR3: CASSPNWDWNTEAFF
DNA: TGTGCCAGCAGCCCGAATTGGGACTGGAACACTGAAGCTTTCTTT

size: .
D: .
J: TRBJ2-1
V: TRBV7-7
CDR3: CASSLANTGSGEQFF
DNA: TGTGCTAGCAGCTTAGCCAACACAGGGTCCGGTGAGCAGTTCTTC

size: .
D: .
J: TRBJ1-2
V: TRBV9
CDR3: CASGGGPYGYTF
DNA: TGTGCCAGCGGGGGGGGGCCTTATGGCTACACCTTC

size: once
D: .
J: TRBJ1-4
V: TRBV6-5
CDR3: CASSYLTGEKLFF
DNA: TGTGCCAGCAGTTACCTCACAGGAGAAAAACTGTTTTTT

size: once
D: .
J: TRBJ1-5
V: TRBV27
CDR3: CASSLSRGRGNQPQHF
DNA: TGTGCCAGCAGTTTATCTAGGGGCAGGGGCAATCAGCCCCAGCATTTT

size: .
D: TRBD2
J: TRBJ2-7
V: TRBV27
CDR3: CASRRGTTLSEQYF
DNA: TGTGCCAGCCGCCGGGGGACTACCCTTTCCGAGCAGTACTTC

size: .
D: TRBD2
J: TRBJ2-7
V: TRBV5-1
CDR3: CASTAGGTPISSYEQYF
DNA: TGCGCCAGCACCGCCGGGGGGACTCCTATTAGCTCCTACGAGCAGTACTTC

size: once
D: .
J: TRBJ1-2
V: TRBV5-4
CDR3: CASSSTVRLRDYMVGYTF
DNA: TGTGCCAGCAGCTCGACAGTTAGGTTGAGGGATTATATGGTAGGCTACACCTTC

size: .
D: .
J: TRBJ2-2
V: TRBV9
CDR3: CASRDPTNTGELFF
DNA: TGTGCCAGCAGAGATCCCACGAACACCGGGGAGCTGTTTTTT